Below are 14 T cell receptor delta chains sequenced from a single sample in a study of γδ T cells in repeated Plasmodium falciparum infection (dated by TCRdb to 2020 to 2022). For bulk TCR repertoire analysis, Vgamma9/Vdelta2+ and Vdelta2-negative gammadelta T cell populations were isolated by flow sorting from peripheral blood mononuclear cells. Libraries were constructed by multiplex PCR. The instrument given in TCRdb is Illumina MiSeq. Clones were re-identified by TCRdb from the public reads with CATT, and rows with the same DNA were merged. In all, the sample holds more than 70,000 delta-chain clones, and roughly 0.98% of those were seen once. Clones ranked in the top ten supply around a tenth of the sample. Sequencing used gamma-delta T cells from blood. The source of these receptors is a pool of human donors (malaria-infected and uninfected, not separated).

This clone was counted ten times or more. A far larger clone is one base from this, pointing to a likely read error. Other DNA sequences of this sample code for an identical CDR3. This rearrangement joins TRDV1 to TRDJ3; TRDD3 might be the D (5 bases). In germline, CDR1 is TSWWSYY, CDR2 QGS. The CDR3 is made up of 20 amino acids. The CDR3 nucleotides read TGTGCTCTTGGGGAACTAGGTTGCCCCCTCCAAACCTGGGACACCCGACAGATGTTCTTC. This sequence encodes CALGELGCPLQTWDTRQMFF.

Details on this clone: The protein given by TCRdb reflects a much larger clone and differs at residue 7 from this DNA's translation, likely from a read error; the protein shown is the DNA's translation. This CDR3 reads CACDTIAGGLIKLPNYTDKLIF. Written as DNA, the CDR3 is TGTGCCTGTGACACCATTGCTGGGGGATTGATAAAGCTACCGAATTACACCGATAAACTCATCTTT. The genes are TRDV2 and TRDJ1, with 9 bases aligning to TRDD3. The trim removed 0 bases at V and 0 bases at J, leaving 22 bases unmatched. The CDR3 is made up of 22 amino acids. CDR1 is GEAIGNYY, CDR2 EKD, per germline.

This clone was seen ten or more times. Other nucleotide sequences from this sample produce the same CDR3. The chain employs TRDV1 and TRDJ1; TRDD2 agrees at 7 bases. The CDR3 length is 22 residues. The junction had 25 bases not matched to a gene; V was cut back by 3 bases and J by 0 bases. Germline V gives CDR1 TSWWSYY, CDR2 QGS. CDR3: CALGDLPYGLLGPPLHTDKLIF. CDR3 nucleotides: TGTGCTCTTGGGGACCTTCCTTATGGTCTACTTGGGCCCCCTCTTCACACCGATAAACTCATCTTT.

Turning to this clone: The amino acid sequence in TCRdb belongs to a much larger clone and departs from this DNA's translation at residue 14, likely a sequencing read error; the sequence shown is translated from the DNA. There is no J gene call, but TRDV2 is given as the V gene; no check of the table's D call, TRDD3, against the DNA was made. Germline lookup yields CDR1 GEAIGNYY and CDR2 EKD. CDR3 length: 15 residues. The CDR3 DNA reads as TGTGCCTGTGACCCCGTGGGACTGGGGGACGGGGGACTCACCTTT. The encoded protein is CACDPVGLGDGGLTF.

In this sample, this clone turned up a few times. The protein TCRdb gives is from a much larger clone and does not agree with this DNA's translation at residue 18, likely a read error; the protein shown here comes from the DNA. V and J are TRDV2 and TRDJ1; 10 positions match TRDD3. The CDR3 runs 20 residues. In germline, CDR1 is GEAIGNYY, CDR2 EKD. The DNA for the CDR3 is TGTGCCTGTGACACCGGCTCCCTACTGGGGGATCGACAATACACCGATAAACCCATCTTT. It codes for CACDTGSLLGDRQYTDKPIF.

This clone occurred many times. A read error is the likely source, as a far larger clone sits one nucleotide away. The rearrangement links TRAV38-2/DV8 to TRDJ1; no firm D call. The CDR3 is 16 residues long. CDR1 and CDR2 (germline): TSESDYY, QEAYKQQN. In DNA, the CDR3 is TGTGCTTATAGGGGGTTCCCTCGAACCGGGACCGATAAACCCATCTTT. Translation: CAYRGFPRTGTDKPIF.

The CDR3 sequence is CACDPVPTAGGPYTDKLIF. The CDR3 DNA reads as TGTGCCTGTGACCCAGTTCCCACAGCCGGGGGTCCGTACACCGATAAACTCATCTTT. V gene TRDV2 combines with J gene TRDJ1, with D maybe TRDD3 (5 bases). The J gene comes from matching the DNA to germline here; TCRdb lacks it. Trimming took off 3 bases at V and 0 bases at J, with 25 bases between the two ends. Germline V lookup: CDR1 GEAIGNYY, CDR2 EKD. The CDR3 runs 19 residues.

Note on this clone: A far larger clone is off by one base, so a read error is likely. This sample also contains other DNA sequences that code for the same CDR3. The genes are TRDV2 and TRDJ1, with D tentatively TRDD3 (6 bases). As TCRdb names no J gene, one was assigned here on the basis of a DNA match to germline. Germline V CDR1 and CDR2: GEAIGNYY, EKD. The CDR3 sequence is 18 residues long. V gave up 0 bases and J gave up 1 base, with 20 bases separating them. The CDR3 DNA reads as TGTGCCTGTGACACCGTTTCCCGACTGGGAGGGGGCACCGATAAACTCATCTTT. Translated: CACDTVSRLGGGTDKLIF.

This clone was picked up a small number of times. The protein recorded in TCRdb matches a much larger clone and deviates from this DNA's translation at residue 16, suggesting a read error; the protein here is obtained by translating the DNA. The CDR3 nucleotides are TGTGCTCTTGGGGAACACCGCATGCGACTGGGGGCTCTCCTTCTCGTGGATAAACTCATCTTT. Amino acids: CALGEHRMRLGALLLVDKLIF. The chain has TRDV1 and TRDJ1; 8 bases are shared with TRDD3. J was trimmed by 5 bases and V by 1 base; bases with no gene match: 24. The germline CDR1 and CDR2 sequences are TSWWSYY and QGS. The CDR3 spans 21 residues.

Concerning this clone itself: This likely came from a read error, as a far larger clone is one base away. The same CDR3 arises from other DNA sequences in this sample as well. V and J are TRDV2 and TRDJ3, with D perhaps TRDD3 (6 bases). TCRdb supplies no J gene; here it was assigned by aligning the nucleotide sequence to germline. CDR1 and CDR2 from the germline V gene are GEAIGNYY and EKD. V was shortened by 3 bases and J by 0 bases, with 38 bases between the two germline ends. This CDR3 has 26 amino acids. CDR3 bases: TGTGCCTGTGACCCGATTTCCCTCCAATCACCTGGGGACCACCTAAGAAACTCCTGGGACACCCGACAGATGTTTTTC. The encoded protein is CACDPISLQSPGDHLRNSWDTRQMFF.

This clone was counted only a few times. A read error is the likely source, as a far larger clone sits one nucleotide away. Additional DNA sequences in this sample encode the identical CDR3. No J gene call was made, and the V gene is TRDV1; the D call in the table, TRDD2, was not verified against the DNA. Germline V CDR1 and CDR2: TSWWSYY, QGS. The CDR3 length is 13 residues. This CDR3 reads CALRPSLTDKLIF. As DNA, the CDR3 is TGTGCTCTGCGGCCTTCCCTGACCGATAAACTCATCTTC.

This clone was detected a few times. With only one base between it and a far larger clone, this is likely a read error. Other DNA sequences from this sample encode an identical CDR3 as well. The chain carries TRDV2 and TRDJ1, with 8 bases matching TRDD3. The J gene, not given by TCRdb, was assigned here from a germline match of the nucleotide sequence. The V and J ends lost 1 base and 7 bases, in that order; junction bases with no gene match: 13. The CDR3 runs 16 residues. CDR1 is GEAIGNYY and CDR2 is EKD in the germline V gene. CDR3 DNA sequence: TGTGCCTGTGACACGCGGGGATACCAGGGGGCTGGTAAACTCATCTTT. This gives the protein CACDTRGYQGAGKLIF.

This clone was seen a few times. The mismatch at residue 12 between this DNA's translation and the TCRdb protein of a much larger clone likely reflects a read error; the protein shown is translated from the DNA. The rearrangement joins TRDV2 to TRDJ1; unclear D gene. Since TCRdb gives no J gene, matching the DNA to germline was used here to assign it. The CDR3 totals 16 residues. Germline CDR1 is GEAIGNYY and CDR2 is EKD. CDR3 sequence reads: CACDTVGNLYTNKLIF. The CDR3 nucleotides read TGTGCCTGTGACACCGTCGGGAACCTGTACACCAATAAACTCATCTTT.

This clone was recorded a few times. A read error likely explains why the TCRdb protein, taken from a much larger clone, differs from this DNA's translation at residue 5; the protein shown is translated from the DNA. CDR3 sequence: CALGGEVLRAWGLEVKLIF. The CDR3 nucleotides read TGTGCTCTTGGGGGAGAAGTCCTACGGGCCTGGGGGCTTGAAGTTAAACTCATCTTT. The chain combines TRDV1 with TRDJ1; D is possibly TRDD3 (7 bases). V lost 4 bases to trimming and J lost 7 bases, with 31 bases between them. CDR3 length: 19 amino acids. The germline gives CDR1 TSWWSYY, CDR2 QGS.